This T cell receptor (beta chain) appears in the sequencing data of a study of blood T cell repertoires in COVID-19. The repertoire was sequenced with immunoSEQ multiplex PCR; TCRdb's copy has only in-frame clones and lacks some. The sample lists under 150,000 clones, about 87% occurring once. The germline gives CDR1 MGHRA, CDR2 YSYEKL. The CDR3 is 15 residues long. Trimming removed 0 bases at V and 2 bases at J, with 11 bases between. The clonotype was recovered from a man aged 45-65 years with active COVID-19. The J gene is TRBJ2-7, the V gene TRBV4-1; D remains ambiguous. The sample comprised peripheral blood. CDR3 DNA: TGCGCCAGCAGCCAAGAACCCCCTAGTACCTACGAGCAGTACTTC. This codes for CASSQEPPSTYEQYF.